This entry lists 2 T cell receptor beta chains sequenced from one sample in a study of blood T cell repertoires in COVID-19. Using immunoSEQ multiplex PCR, the repertoire was profiled, and TCRdb retains in-frame clones only, with some absent. In the table there are about 240,000 clones, roughly 88% of which are singletons. The specimen was peripheral blood. All receptors come from a man aged 80 or over with acute or convalescent COVID-19.

This clone was found a few times. The gene calls are TRBV10-3 and TRBJ2-7; D may be TRBD1 (6 bases). The ends were cut back, 10 bases at V and 1 base at J, with 11 bases in the middle. This CDR3 has 12 residues. The germline CDR1 and CDR2 sequences are ENHRY and SYGVKD. The CDR3 loop is CATTGSSYEQYF. DNA of the CDR3: TGTGCCACAACAGGGTCGTCCTACGAGCAGTACTTC.

The chain couples TRBV29-1 to TRBJ1-2, with 8 bases that match TRBD1. The CDR3 contains 11 residues. After removal of 5 bases from V and 6 bases from J, the junction contained 2 bases not matched to a gene. Looked up from germline, CDR1 is SQVTM and CDR2 is ANQGSEA. The CDR3 DNA sequence: TGCAGCGTTCAGGGGGCAGATGGCTACACCTTC. Translated, it gives CSVQGADGYTF.